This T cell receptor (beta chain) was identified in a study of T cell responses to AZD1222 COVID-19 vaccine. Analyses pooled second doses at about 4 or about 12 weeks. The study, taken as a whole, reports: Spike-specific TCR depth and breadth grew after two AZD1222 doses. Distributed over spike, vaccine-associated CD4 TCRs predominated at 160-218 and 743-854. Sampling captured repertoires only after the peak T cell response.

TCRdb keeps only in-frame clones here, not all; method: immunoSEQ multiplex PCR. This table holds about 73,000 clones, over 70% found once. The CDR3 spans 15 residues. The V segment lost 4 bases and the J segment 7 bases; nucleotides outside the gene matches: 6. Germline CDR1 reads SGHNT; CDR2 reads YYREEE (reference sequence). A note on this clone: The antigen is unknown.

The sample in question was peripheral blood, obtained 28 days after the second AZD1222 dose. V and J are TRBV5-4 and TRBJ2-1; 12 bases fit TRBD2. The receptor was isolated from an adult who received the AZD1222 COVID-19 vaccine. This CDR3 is CASSPGLAGLNEQFF. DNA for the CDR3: TGTGCCAGCAGCCCCGGACTAGCGGGACTAAATGAGCAGTTCTTC.